The TCR beta chain described here comes from a study of T cell changes during pregnancy in multiple sclerosis. The CDR3 runs 16 residues. Trimming removed 3 bases from V and 0 bases from J; junction bases left unmatched: 3. CDR1 is MGHRA and CDR2 is YSYEKL in the germline V gene. TCRdb keeps only in-frame clones here, not all; method: immunoSEQ multiplex PCR. The data contain 50,000 to 75,000 clones, about 93% of them singletons. The chain combines TRBV4-1 with TRBJ2-7; 12 bases are a match to TRBD2. The sequencing here drew on CD8+ T cells from peripheral blood mononuclear cells, taken in the third trimester of pregnancy. This clonotype originated in a female donor with multiple sclerosis, enrolled in a pregnancy study. The DNA for the CDR3 is TGCGCCAGCAGCCAGACTAGCGGGGGACTCTCCTACGAGCAGTACTTC. Protein product: CASSQTSGGLSYEQYF.